This T cell receptor beta chain was documented in a study of persistence of HIV-infected CD4 T cells (TCRdb year 2020). Study-wide context: CMV- and HIV-1 Gag-responding CD4+ T cells were isolated from ART-treated individuals so that antigen-driven clonal expansion of HIV-1-infected cells could be examined. The median time the participants had spent on suppressive ART was 7 to 9 years. Apart from a couple of participants who underwent leukapheresis at a single time point, peripheral blood samples of up to about 180 mL were collected from participants at multiple time points. The clonality of all cells in each sorted population was measured by TCRbeta sequencing, and the clonality of infected cells was measured by proviral sequencing. Cross-participant TCR cluster analysis included 8 or 9 participants for CMV and over five participants for Gag.

The immunoSEQ hsTCRB assay version 4 in survey mode was used to sequence TCRbeta repertoires from genomic DNA. Genomic DNA was diluted to about 9.4 ng/uL, using up to 1 ug per sample for TCRbeta sequencing. Under the source paper's analysis protocol: TCRbeta data were analyzed in ImmunoSeq Analyzer 3.0, with diversity computed on productive nucleotide rearrangements. Using the Immunarch R package, lower-bound TCR diversity was estimated with the improved Chao index and clonality was estimated with the Gini coefficient. Different nucleotide rearrangements encoding the same CDR3beta amino acid sequence were treated as distinct clonotypes. Differential abundance analysis identified TCRbeta sequences significantly enriched in antigen-responding cells relative to anti-CD3/anti-CD28-activated cells. GLIPH2 clustered TCRs by predicted peptide-MHC specificity, both within individual participants and across merged participant data sets. Not all clones reach the TCRdb copy of this immuneACCESS table, which keeps in-frame sequences only. Checked studies attribute under half of the gap to unresolved V genes and leave the rest unexplained. The DNA was the basis for D and trimming; V, J and clone size are from that table. The sample has about 60,000 clones on record, roughly 77% of them singletons. Together, the top ten hold roughly 1.7% of the sample.

In the paper's terms, the treatment or condition label means: suppressive antiretroviral therapy. Cells were stimulated with a pool of overlapping HIV-1 Gag 15-mer peptides at around 0.91 ug per peptide per mL. Nonresponding CD40L-negative CD69-negative CD45RO-high memory CD4+ T cells were sorted as memory populations depleted of antigen-responding cells. Participants were HIV-1-infected adults who started suppressive ART during chronic infection. Participants had undetectable plasma HIV-1 RNA below 50 copies/mL for at least 4 years. To be included, participants needed a CD4+ T cell count above 400 cells/uL and a positive CMV serology. Before stimulation, PBMCs were isolated using density centrifugation and then depleted of CD8+ T cells. For approximately 17 hours, the CD8-depleted PBMCs were stimulated with anti-CD28/CD49d costimulation, a CD40-blocking antibody, and enfuvirtide to prevent new infections. Cells were sorted on a Beckman Coulter MoFlo Legacy or XDP sorter, with propidium iodide excluding dead cells. Genomic DNA was extracted using the QIAamp DNA Mini Kit for samples with more than one million cells and using the Quick-DNA Microprep Kit for all other samples.

Results and caveats for the whole study, not just this receptor: TCR oligoclonality correlated with proviral oligoclonality within the same sorted populations. TCRbeta richness in CMV- and Gag-responding cells was significantly lower than in anti-CD3/anti-CD28-responding cells; CMV-responding cells had higher oligoclonality than CD3/CD28-stimulated and Gag-responding cells. Only a small number of individuals took part in the study, and only a limited range of antigens was tested. Enrichment of degenerate expanded CDR3beta sequences was found in antigen-responding cells, suggesting convergent selection of CD4+ responses to CMV and Gag. Bulk TCR analyses could not be restricted to the rare CMV-responding cells that actually carried HIV-1 proviruses.

The CDR3 spans 15 residues, from the cysteine through the phenylalanine. The CDR3 DNA has 45 bases and is translated from base 1. V is clipped by 2 bases and J by 1 base, and the sequence between their germline boundaries is 8 bases long. From a lookup of the germline V gene (reference sequence), CDR1 and CDR2 are SSHAT and FNYEAQ. As to this clone: Its specific antigen is unknown. Nothing much larger sits one base from this clone, and base qualities are not available.

The receptor comes from an adult man with HIV who was CMV-seropositive. Specimen: CD4+ T cells sorted from PBMCs after 18-hour stimulation, collected from a patient who received antiretroviral therapy. The cell subset or site tag for this specimen amounts to: CD40L-CD69- CD45RO-high memory CD4 T cells not responding to Gag peptides. This sequence uses TRBV7-7 and TRBJ1-4; no D gene is confidently identified. The CDR3 protein: CASSLNRGTNEKLFF. The nucleotide sequence is given as TGTGCCAGCAGCTTAAATCGGGGAACTAATGAAAAACTGTTTTTT. The entire variable domain, with the stretches around the CDR3 drawn from the reference TRBV7-7 and TRBJ1-4 proteins, is GAGVSQSPRYKVTKRGQDVTLRCDPISSHATLYWYQQALGQGPEFLTYFNYEAQPDKSGLPSDRFSAERPEGSISTLTIQRTEQRDSAMYRCASSLNRGTNEKLFFGSGTQLSVL.